A selection of T cell receptor beta chains follows, all from one sample in a study of technical replicates of blood from a handful of donors. Method: immunoSEQ multiplex PCR; TCRdb's copy keeps in-frame clones and lacks some. The data show more than 90,000 clones, approximately 95% seen once. Material for sequencing was T cells isolated from PBMCs. These receptors were collected from a human donor in good health. The CDR3 runs from the conserved cysteine through the conserved F or W. The D gene is left open where the match is weak. Only some rows state a clone size, as once, few, many or a class for expanded clones.

clone_size j_call d_call v_call cdr3_aa cdr3_nt
- TRBJ2-5 - TRBV4-2 CASSQVNGLYSETQYF TGTGCCAGCAGCCAAGTAAACGGTTTGTACTCAGAGACCCAGTACTTC
- TRBJ1-2 - TRBV5-4 CASSSAGQIDGYTF TGTGCCAGCAGCTCGGCAGGACAGATAGATGGCTACACCTTC
- TRBJ2-7 - TRBV5-1 CASSPAPTGREPYEQYF TGCGCCAGCAGCCCGGCCCCGACAGGGCGGGAACCTTACGAGCAGTACTTC
once TRBJ2-2 TRBD2 TRBV30 CAWTSSGGPNTGELFF TGTGCCTGGACGTCTAGCGGGGGCCCGAACACCGGGGAGCTGTTTTTT
- TRBJ2-5 - TRBV5-1 CASSWGSSAQETQYF TGCGCCAGCAGCTGGGGCTCTAGCGCCCAAGAGACCCAGTACTTC
- TRBJ2-3 - TRBV25-1 CASSLSTDTQYF TGTGCCAGCAGTCTCTCCACAGATACGCAGTATTTT
- TRBJ1-1 - TRBV4-1 CASSHGASRTEAFF TGCGCCAGCAGCCACGGAGCCTCGAGGACTGAAGCTTTCTTT
- TRBJ1-2 - TRBV5-8 CASSFGGQEVYGYTF TGTGCCAGCAGCTTCGGCGGGCAGGAGGTCTATGGCTACACCTTC
once TRBJ2-5 TRBD2 TRBV19 CASSYGSGGAETQYF TGTGCCAGTAGCTATGGAAGCGGGGGAGCAGAGACCCAGTACTTC
once TRBJ1-1 - TRBV4-1 CASSQVGMSDKLPEAFF TGCGCCAGCAGCCAAGTGGGGATGTCGGACAAGCTTCCTGAAGCTTTCTTT
- TRBJ1-2 TRBD1 TRBV5-8 CASSSATGATNYGYTF TGTGCCAGCAGCTCGGCAACAGGGGCGACTAACTATGGCTACACCTTC
- TRBJ2-1 - TRBV5-4 CASSSGGVVYNEQFF TGTGCCAGCAGCTCCGGAGGGGTGGTATACAATGAGCAGTTCTTC
once TRBJ2-2 TRBD2 TRBV9 CASSRTSGRAGGELFF TGTGCCAGCAGCCGGACTAGCGGGAGGGCCGGCGGGGAGCTGTTTTTT
- TRBJ2-2 - TRBV7-7 CAIRTANTGELFF TGTGCTATCCGGACTGCGAACACCGGGGAGCTGTTTTTT
once TRBJ2-1 TRBD1 TRBV29-1 CSVGKTGSEQFF TGCAGCGTTGGAAAGACAGGGAGTGAGCAGTTCTTC
- TRBJ2-1 - TRBV5-6 CASSLGQGHNEQFF TGTGCCAGCAGCTTGGGGCAGGGCCACAATGAGCAGTTCTTC
- TRBJ1-2 TRBD1 TRBV5-1 CASSLEVQGEGYTF TGCGCCAGCAGCTTGGAAGTCCAGGGGGAAGGCTACACCTTC